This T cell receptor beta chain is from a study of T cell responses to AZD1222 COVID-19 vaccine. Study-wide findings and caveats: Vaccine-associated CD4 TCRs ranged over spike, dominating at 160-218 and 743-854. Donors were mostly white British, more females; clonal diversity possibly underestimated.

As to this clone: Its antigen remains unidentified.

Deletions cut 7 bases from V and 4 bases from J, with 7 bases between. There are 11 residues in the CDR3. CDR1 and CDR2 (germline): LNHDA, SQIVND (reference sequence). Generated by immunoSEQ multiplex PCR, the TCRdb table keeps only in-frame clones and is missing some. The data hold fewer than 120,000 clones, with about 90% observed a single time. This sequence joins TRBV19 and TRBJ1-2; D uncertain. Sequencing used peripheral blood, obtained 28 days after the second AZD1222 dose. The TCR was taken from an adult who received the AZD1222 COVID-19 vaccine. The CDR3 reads CASTGGYGYTF. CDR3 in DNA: TGTGCCAGTACGGGTGGCTATGGCTACACCTTC. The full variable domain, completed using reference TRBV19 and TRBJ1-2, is DGGITQSPKYLFRKEGQNVTLSCEQNLNHDAMYWYRQDPGQGLRLIYYSQIVNDFQKGDIAEGYSVSREKKESFPLTVTSAQKNPTAFYLCASTGGYGYTFGSGTRLTVV.